The source of this TCR beta chain is a study of glioma-infiltrating T cells after dendritic cell vaccination. Study background: Patients received three intradermal dendritic cell vaccine injections at biweekly intervals.

Only patients with spare fresh-frozen tumor and over two years of follow-up were included. PBMC were collected before vaccination, two weeks after the third vaccination, and at progression. Regarding this clone: Antigen specificity is unknown. The sample has other DNA sequences that encode this CDR3 too.

The assay was immunoSEQ multiplex PCR, and TCRdb's table has in-frame clones only and misses some. The sample records tens of thousands of clones, 85% being singletons. J lost 3 bases, V lost 7 bases, and 7 bases had no gene match. Germline V gene data show CDR1 as SGDLS and CDR2 as YYNGEE. The CDR3 has 13 amino acids. Whole-study results and caveats: Estimated pretreatment TIL content predicted outcome after dendritic cell vaccination.

The chain links TRBV9 to TRBJ2-7, with TRBD1 identical over 7 bases. Source: blood, taken before dendritic cell vaccination. The source is a human donor with glioblastoma. DNA of the CDR3: TGTGCCAGCGGGAGACAGGGTAGCTACGAGCAGTACTTC. Translated: CASGRQGSYEQYF. Variable domain in full (rest from reference TRBV9 and TRBJ2-7): DSGVTQTPKHLITATGQRVTLRCSPRSGDLSVYWYQQSLDQGLQFLIQYYNGEERAKGNILERFSAQQFPDLHSELNLSSLELGDSALYFCASGRQGSYEQYFGPGTRLTVT.